This TCR beta chain was sequenced for a study of cytomegalovirus exposure and HLA in healthy donors. In the PCR, 60 Vbeta and 13 Jbeta primers were used. Profiling relied on immunoSEQ multiplex PCR, and the TCRdb table lists in-frame clones only, not all of them. This sample has 50,000 or so clones, with 55% to 85% found just once. The length of the CDR3 is 20 residues. From germline, CDR1 is LNHDA and CDR2 SQIVND (reference sequence). V was pared by 5 bases and J by 3 bases, with 28 bases between. Sequencing was done on a sample of PBMCs. The receptor was isolated from a woman in her 50s in good health and CMV-seronegative. The V gene is TRBV19, the J gene TRBJ2-2; weak D call: TRBD1 (8 bases). The CDR3 loop reads CASSPTGEGRGQLYTGELFF. CDR3 nucleotide sequence: TGTGCCAGTAGTCCGACCGGGGAGGGCAGGGGGCAACTTTACACCGGGGAGCTGTTTTTT.